The 24 T cell receptor beta chains below come from one sample, sequenced in a study of T-cell reconstitution after alpha-beta-depleted transplantation in children (dated by TCRdb to the mid-2010s). The method was PCR. For sequencing, an Illumina HiSeq 2500 was employed. To normalize quantification of the TCRbeta repertoire, the TCR libraries were built with molecular barcoding that relied on unique molecular identifiers. In-frame beta chains were kept once TCRdb had trimmed the public reads at Q25 with fastp and called clones with MiXCR. Every distinct CDR3 protein forms one entry, paired with its most common genes and DNA. This sample holds about 460,000 distinct CDR3 sequences; about an eighth were observed only once. The ten biggest clones cover 13% to 15% of the sample. This specimen's treatment or condition label, per the study, means: allogeneic hematopoietic cell transplantation with graft depleted of TCRalphabeta T cells and CD19 B cells.

The sequencing used PBMCs, mostly from graft donor cells, collected 180 days after TCRalphabeta/CD19-depleted stem cell transplant. These receptor sequences come from a female patient aged 2-9 years who had a stem cell transplant for aplastic anemia, so the T cells may come from the graft donor.

This clonotype was seen only a few times. The chain combines TRBV7-9 with TRBJ2-2, with 7 bases matching TRBD1. In germline, CDR1 is SEHNR, CDR2 FQNEAQ (reference sequence). V shed 8 bases, J shed 2 bases, and the junction held 5 bases outside the gene matches. This CDR3 is 14 amino acids long. The CDR3 protein is CASGRDSNTGELFF. CDR3 DNA sequence: TGTGCCAGCGGCCGGGACAGCAACACCGGGGAGCTGTTTTTT.

This clonotype occurred a few times. This rearrangement joins TRBV7-7 to TRBJ2-5; 8 bases align to TRBD1. Germline trimming cut 3 bases from V and 1 base from J; bases unmatched to any gene: 1. Per germline, CDR1 SSHAT and CDR2 FNYEAQ (reference sequence). This CDR3 comprises 14 residues. CDR3 in amino acids: CASSFRGLQETQYF. As DNA, the CDR3 is TGTGCCAGCAGCTTCAGGGGGCTCCAAGAGACCCAGTACTTC.

V gene TRBV12-3 or TRBV12-4 combines with J gene TRBJ2-1; D gene uncertain. The CDR3 is 15 amino acids. V shed 6 bases and J shed 0 bases, with 12 bases lying between them. CDR3 sequence reads: CASRSTRSSYNEQFF. DNA for the CDR3: TGTGCCAGCAGGTCAACAAGGAGCTCCTACAATGAGCAGTTCTTC.

In its sample, this clonotype was seen a few times. V gene TRBV7-2 combines with J gene TRBJ1-5; 7 bases agree with TRBD1. Germline V lookup: CDR1 SGHTA, CDR2 FQGNSA. CDR3 length: 15 residues. The V gene end was trimmed by 4 bases and the J gene end by 5 bases; junction bases not matched to a gene: 8. The CDR3 loop reads CASSSQTGLHQPQHF. The CDR3 coding sequence is TGTGCCAGCAGCTCCCAGACAGGGTTGCATCAGCCCCAGCATTTT.

This clonotype has only a few counts. The chain carries TRBV6-2 or TRBV6-3 and TRBJ1-5; D is ambiguous. The CDR3 contains 15 residues. Germline V gene sequence: CDR1 MNHEY, CDR2 SVGEGT. Deletions cut 1 base from V and 1 base from J, with 8 bases between. The CDR3 is CASSYFPGSNQPQHF. For the CDR3, the DNA is TGTGCCAGCAGTTACTTCCCGGGCAGCAATCAGCCCCAGCATTTT.

This chain connects TRBV12-3 or TRBV12-4 to TRBJ1-1; D is ambiguous. The ends were cut back, 5 bases at V and 4 bases at J, with 11 bases in the middle. The CDR3 has 13 amino acids. The CDR3, as DNA: TGTGCCAGCAGTGCACGGGTGGCCACTGAAGCTTTCTTT. Translated: CASSARVATEAFF.

In its sample, this clonotype was seen a few times. The chain combines TRBV4-1 with TRBJ1-1; D remains unclear. The CDR3 totals 15 residues. Trimming cost V 0 bases and J 1 base, with 9 bases left between them. CDR1 MGHRA and CDR2 YSYEKL come from the germline V gene. CDR3: CASSQEIRRNTEAFF. For the CDR3, the DNA is TGCGCCAGCAGCCAAGAGATTAGGCGGAACACTGAAGCTTTCTTT.

This clonotype was detected only a few times. This chain connects TRBV14 to TRBJ2-3; TRBD1 is a possible D gene (5 bases). Per the germline V gene, CDR1 is SGHDN and CDR2 is FVKESK. This CDR3 contains 17 residues. Between the trimmed V and J ends, which lost 1 base and 2 bases, there was a span of 16 bases. The CDR3 spells CASSQVSGATFTDTQYF. The CDR3 nucleotides are TGTGCCAGCAGCCAAGTTTCTGGGGCCACATTCACAGATACGCAGTATTTT. Based on the CDR3 plus reference TRBV14 and TRBJ2-3, the full variable domain is EAGVTQFPSHSVIEKGQTVTLRCDPISGHDNLYWYRRVMGKEIKFLLHFVKESKQDESGMPNNRFLAERTGGTYSTLKVQPAELEDSGVYFCASSQVSGATFTDTQYFGPGTRLTVL.

This clonotype occurred many times. The chain uses TRBV4-3 and TRBJ1-2; D is undetermined. Germline V CDR1 and CDR2: LGHNA, YSLEER. This CDR3 is built from 14 residues. Trimming took 3 bases from V and 4 from J, leaving 12 bases between them. CDR3 sequence reads: CASSHWTKGYGYTF. In DNA form, the CDR3 reads TGCGCCAGCAGCCATTGGACGAAGGGCTATGGCTACACCTTC.

This clonotype has just a few counts. The V and J genes are TRBV20-1 and TRBJ1-5; no firm D call. This CDR3 has 13 amino acids. Per the germline V gene, CDR1 is DFQATT and CDR2 is SNEGSKA (reference sequence). Trimming removed 5 bases from V and 2 bases from J, with 10 bases in between. CDR3 sequence reads: CSASPAGNQPQHF. The CDR3, as DNA: TGCAGTGCTTCCCCGGCGGGCAATCAGCCCCAGCATTTT.

The chain is built from TRBV10-3 and TRBJ2-1; 10 nucleotides align to TRBD2. Germline V gives CDR1 ENHRY, CDR2 SYGVKD. The J segment lost 6 bases and the V segment lost 4 bases, leaving 6 bases of the junction unmatched. The CDR3 contains 15 residues. The CDR3 spells CAISASGRVGNEQFF. CDR3 sequence (DNA): TGTGCCATCAGTGCCAGCGGGAGGGTCGGCAATGAGCAGTTCTTC.

The chain has TRBV10-3 and TRBJ2-7, with TRBD2 as a possible D gene (6 bases). The CDR3 sequence is 15 residues long. CDR1 is ENHRY and CDR2 is SYGVKD in the germline V gene. V lost 6 bases, J lost 3 bases, and 18 bases lay in between. The CDR3 protein is CAISTGLTFGYEQYV. The DNA for the CDR3 is TGTGCCATCAGCACGGGACTCACATTCGGCTACGAGCAGTACGTC.

This sequence joins TRBV19 and TRBJ2-2, with D unresolved. There are 12 residues in the CDR3. Trimming left V 10 bases short and J 8 bases short, with 14 bases between. Germline assignment: CDR1 LNHDA and CDR2 SQIVND (reference sequence). The CDR3 region has the DNA TGTGCCACCAATTGGTTCCAGGGGGAGCTGTTTTTT. This codes for CATNWFQGELFF.

The chain links TRBV7-2 to TRBJ2-2; 8 nucleotides align to TRBD1. With V trimmed by 5 bases and J by 4 bases, 6 bases remained unmatched. The CDR3 spans 15 residues. The germline V gene encodes CDR1 SGHTA and CDR2 FQGNSA. The CDR3 sequence: CASSPGQGSTGELFF. The CDR3, as DNA: TGTGCCAGCAGCCCTGGACAGGGAAGCACCGGGGAGCTGTTTTTT.

This clonotype was recorded at least ten times. J is TRBJ2-5 and V is TRBV29-1; 9 nucleotides agree with TRBD1. The trim removed 6 bases at V and 4 bases at J, leaving 6 bases unmatched. This CDR3 spans 13 amino acids. CDR1 and CDR2 (germline): SQVTM, ANQGSEA. Here the CDR3 DNA reads TGCAGCGTAGGGGGACAGGGTGGAGAGACCCAGTACTTC. Protein sequence: CSVGGQGGETQYF.

This clonotype was seen a few times. CDR3 nucleotides: TGTGCCAGCACGGGGACAGAGGGGACCCAGTACTTC. It is translated as CASTGTEGTQYF. The V call is TRBV6-2 or TRBV6-3, the J call TRBJ2-5; TRBD1 aligns across 7 bases. There are 12 residues in the CDR3. Trimming took 7 bases from V and 7 from J; bases not matched to a gene: 6. The germline CDR1 and CDR2 sequences are MNHEY and SVGEGT.

The sample holds a few counts of this clonotype. The genes are TRBV20-1 and TRBJ2-7; 7 bases align to TRBD2. In germline, CDR1 is DFQATT, CDR2 SNEGSKA (reference sequence). The CDR3 sequence is 12 residues long. For the CDR3, the DNA is TGCAGCCCTCAGCGGGACTCCTACGAGCAGTACTTC. Protein product: CSPQRDSYEQYF.

The J gene is TRBJ1-3, the V gene TRBV11-2; D unclear. Deletions cut 3 bases from V and 1 base from J, with 19 bases between. Germline loops: CDR1 SGHAT, CDR2 FQNNGV. This CDR3 comprises 18 residues. The CDR3 here is CASSFGRLGSGSGNTIYF. The CDR3 nucleotides read TGTGCCAGCAGCTTTGGACGCCTGGGAAGTGGGTCTGGAAACACCATATATTTT.

This clonotype was seen a few times. The chain employs TRBV28 and TRBJ1-5; no firm D call. V was cut by 6 bases and J by 4 bases, with 10 bases left in between. This CDR3 region has 13 residues. In germline, CDR1 is MDHEN, CDR2 SYDVKM. The CDR3 loop is CASSLFRNQPQHF. The CDR3 DNA reads TGTGCCAGCAGCCTGTTCAGGAATCAGCCCCAGCATTTT.

V is TRBV5-8 and J is TRBJ2-1; weak D call: TRBD1 (6 bases). V dropped 4 bases and J dropped 4 bases, with 12 bases sitting between them. The germline CDR1 and CDR2 sequences are SGHTS and YDEGEE. There are 14 residues in the CDR3. CDR3 residues: CASSLRQVYNEQFF. In nucleotides, the CDR3 is TGTGCCAGCAGCCTCCGACAGGTGTACAATGAGCAGTTCTTC.

This chain uses TRBV24-1 with TRBJ1-3, with D uncertain. Germline V lookup: CDR1 KGHDR, CDR2 SFDVKD. The CDR3 is 13 residues long. V lost 4 bases and J 2 bases, leaving 5 bases between the germline ends. CDR3 DNA: TGTGCCACCAGTGACGCAGCTGGAAACACCATATATTTT. This gives the protein CATSDAAGNTIYF.

The J gene is TRBJ1-4, the V gene TRBV28; 8 positions agree with TRBD1. CDR3 length equals 17 residues. Germline assignment: CDR1 MDHEN and CDR2 SYDVKM. J lost 0 bases, V lost 5 bases, and 8 bases had no gene match. The chain's CDR3 is CASSRQGKVATNEKLFF. CDR3 in DNA: TGTGCCAGCAGTCGACAGGGGAAGGTGGCAACTAATGAAAAACTGTTTTTT.

The chain recombines TRBV20-1 with TRBJ2-7; no firm D call. V was clipped by 5 bases and J by 3 bases, with 8 bases between them. The CDR3 contains 11 residues. Germline CDR1 is DFQATT and CDR2 is SNEGSKA (reference sequence). Here the CDR3 reads CSAGGRYEQYF. CDR3 nucleotides: TGCAGTGCTGGTGGTCGCTACGAGCAGTACTTC.

This clonotype was observed at least ten times. This chain joins TRBV12-3 or TRBV12-4 and TRBJ1-5; D possibly corresponds to TRBD1 (5 bases). The CDR3 is 13 amino acids. V was clipped by 10 bases and J by 6 bases, with 16 bases between them. Here the CDR3 DNA reads TGTGCCACCATGATGGGGGGGGGTCAGCCCCAGCATTTT. This encodes CATMMGGGQPQHF.